These 5 T cell receptor beta chains were all obtained from the same sample, sequenced in a study of T cell changes during pregnancy in multiple sclerosis. Sequenced by immunoSEQ multiplex PCR; TCRdb stores in-frame clones only, minus some. The data contain 30,000 to 40,000 clones, around 89% of them singletons. Source: CD8+ T cells from peripheral blood mononuclear cells, taken in the third trimester of pregnancy. These receptors were obtained from a female donor with multiple sclerosis, enrolled in a pregnancy study.

The V call is TRBV4-3, the J call TRBJ1-1, with D unclear. V gave up 4 bases and J gave up 0 bases, with 6 bases separating them. Germline V CDR1 and CDR2: LGHNA, YSLEER. CDR3 length equals 13 residues. CDR3 coding DNA: TGCGCCAGCAGCCCAGTCTTGAACACTGAAGCTTTCTTT. Amino acids: CASSPVLNTEAFF.

This clone was detected only once. The chain combines TRBV4-3 with TRBJ1-1, with a weak D call TRBD1 (6 bases). The CDR3 runs 15 residues. The V end was cut by 6 bases, the J end by 1 base, with 15 bases between. The germline V gene has CDR1 LGHNA and CDR2 YSLEER. CDR3 sequence: CASSPSGTPNTEAFF. DNA of the CDR3: TGCGCCAGCAGTCCTTCCGGGACACCGAACACTGAAGCTTTCTTT.

This clone was found once. The chain joins TRBV6-7 to TRBJ1-5, with unresolved D. TRBV6-7 qualifies as an ORF whose function is uncertain. V lost 4 bases, J lost 1 base, and 8 bases lay in between. This CDR3 region has 14 residues. CDR3 DNA: TGTGCCAGCAGTTCACAGATGAGCAATCAGCCCCAGCATTTT. Amino acid sequence: CASSSQMSNQPQHF.

V is TRBV4-3 and J is TRBJ2-7; 8 nucleotides align to TRBD1. The CDR3 runs to 14 residues. Germline V gives CDR1 LGHNA, CDR2 YSLEER. V was pared by 3 bases and J by 4 bases, with 5 bases of the junction left unmatched. The CDR3 reads CASSHAGGAYEQYF. In nucleotides, the CDR3 is TGCGCCAGCAGCCACGCAGGGGGCGCGTACGAGCAGTACTTC.

CDR3 nucleotides: TGTGCCAGCAGTGAGGGTCCTCCGGGCGGGGGGGCGGGAGAGACCCAGTACTTC. Protein product: CASSEGPPGGGAGETQYF. The V call is TRBV6-1, the J call TRBJ2-5, with TRBD2 identical over 9 bases. The CDR3 consists of 18 residues. CDR1 is MNHNS and CDR2 is SASEGT in the germline V gene. J was trimmed by 4 bases and V by 3 bases; bases with no gene match: 15.